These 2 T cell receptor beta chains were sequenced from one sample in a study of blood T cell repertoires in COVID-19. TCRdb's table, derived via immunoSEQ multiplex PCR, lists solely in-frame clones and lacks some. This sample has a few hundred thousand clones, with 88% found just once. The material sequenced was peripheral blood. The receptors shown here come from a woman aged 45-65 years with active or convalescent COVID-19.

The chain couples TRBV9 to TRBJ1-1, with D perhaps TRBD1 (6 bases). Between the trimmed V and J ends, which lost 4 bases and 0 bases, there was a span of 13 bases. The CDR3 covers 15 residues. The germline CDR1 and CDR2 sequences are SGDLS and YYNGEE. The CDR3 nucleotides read TGTGCCAGCAGCCCTGGGGGGGCTATGAACACTGAAGCTTTCTTT. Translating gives CASSPGGAMNTEAFF.

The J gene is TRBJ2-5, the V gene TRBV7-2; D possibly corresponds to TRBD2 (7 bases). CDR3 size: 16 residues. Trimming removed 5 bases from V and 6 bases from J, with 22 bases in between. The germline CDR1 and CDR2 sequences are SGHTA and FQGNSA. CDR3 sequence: CASSPLLGEGEKTQYF. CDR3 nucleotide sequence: TGTGCCAGCAGCCCCCTCCTTGGGGAGGGGGAGAAGACCCAGTACTTC.